One sample yielded the 5 T cell receptor beta chains listed below, sequenced in a study of metastatic and nonmetastatic thyroid tumors. Thyroid surgery took place with no prior treatment in any patient. TCRdb re-called clones via MiXCR from the PCR reads. This table has 25,000 to 30,000 clones, 16% appearing once. The source material was blood. The receptor set was obtained from a male donor with papillary thyroid cancer or a benign thyroid nodule (not recorded which). Some clones in this sample may be carry-over from other donors' samples.

This clone was observed many times. The CDR3 nucleotides are TGTGCCAGCAGTTTACTAGCTAGCAATCAGCCCCAGCATTTT. It encodes CASSLLASNQPQHF. The chain couples TRBV28 to TRBJ1-5; no definite D call. Germline V gene sequence: CDR1 MDHEN, CDR2 SYDVKM. There are 14 residues in the CDR3. Trimming removed 2 bases at V and 0 bases at J, with 5 bases between.

This clone was recorded at least ten times. V usage is TRBV20-1 and J usage is TRBJ2-1; D not resolved. This CDR3 comprises 14 residues. Trimming left V 0 bases short and J 7 bases short, with 13 bases between. Germline lookup yields CDR1 DFQATT and CDR2 SNEGSKA (reference sequence). CDR3 amino acids: CSARDGTRGNEQFF. The DNA for the CDR3 is TGCAGTGCTAGAGATGGAACCCGCGGTAATGAGCAGTTCTTC.

This clone appeared many times. The rearrangement joins TRBV13 to TRBJ1-2, with D hard to call. The CDR3 extends over 15 amino acids. CDR1 and CDR2 (germline): PRHDT, FYEKMQ (reference sequence). Trimming took 5 bases from V and 0 from J, leaving 13 bases between them. Here the CDR3 DNA reads TGTGCCAGCAGCCCCGGTGGCGTCACTAACTATGGCTACACCTTC. Its translation: CASSPGGVTNYGYTF.

The sample holds many counts of this clone. The rearrangement uses TRBV28 and TRBJ2-1, with D possibly TRBD1 on 6 matching bases. CDR3 length equals 15 residues. Germline V gene lookup returns CDR1 MDHEN and CDR2 SYDVKM. The V end was cut by 5 bases, the J end by 5 bases, with 16 bases between. This CDR3 is CASSLQGIGDNEQFF. CDR3 sequence (DNA): TGTGCCAGCAGTCTACAGGGAATCGGCGACAATGAGCAGTTCTTC.

Ten or more counts support this clone. This chain connects TRBV5-1 to TRBJ2-4, with TRBD1 as a possible D gene (6 bases). This CDR3 contains 17 residues. Germline lookup yields CDR1 SGHRS and CDR2 YFSETQ. Deletions cut 4 bases from V and 1 base from J, with 18 bases between. CDR3 DNA sequence: TGCGCCAGCAGCCCCTCCCGGGACACCGAGGCCAAAAACATTCAGTACTTC. Encoded protein: CASSPSRDTEAKNIQYF.